The next 27 T cell receptor beta chains were all read from a single sample in a study of tumor and adjacent non-tumor tissue in lung cancer. The library came from three nested PCR rounds adapted from ARM-PCR protocols. TCRdb reanalysed the multiplex PCR reads using MiXCR and keeps one entry per CDR3 protein. The repertoire holds more than 55,000 distinct CDR3 sequences, with around 61% as singletons. The template was RNA from unsorted bulk tissue. This non-tumor lung sample came from over 3 cm beyond the tumor edge. The source material was distant non-tumor lung tissue. These receptors came from a man between 65 and 79 years old with non-small cell lung cancer.

This clonotype was counted once. It may be a read error: a sequence one base away is much more abundant. This chain connects TRBV6-6 to TRBJ2-7; D is possibly TRBD2 (6 bases). CDR1 MNHNY and CDR2 SVGAGI come from the germline V gene (reference sequence). The length of the CDR3 is 13 residues. The CDR3 region is CASTVGRGYEHYF. Here the CDR3 DNA reads TGTGCCTCCACTGTCGGGCGGGGCTACGAGCACTACTTC.

Note on this clonotype: One end of the junction is discordant with germline, which a read error may explain. This chain links TRBV29-1 with TRBJ2-3; TRBD1 matches at 7 bases. Per germline, CDR1 SQVTM and CDR2 ANQGSEA. The CDR3 totals 14 residues. The CDR3 is CSVAGTASIDTQYF. The CDR3 DNA reads TGCAGCGTTGCCGGGACAGCTAGCATAGATACGCAGTATTTT.

A remark on this clonotype: The junction departs from germline at one end; a sequencing error may be responsible. The rearrangement joins TRBV25-1 to TRBJ1-1; possible D gene TRBD1, 5 bases. The CDR3 spans 11 residues. Germline lookup yields CDR1 MGHDK and CDR2 SYGVNS. CDR3 amino acids: CASREDTEAFF. The CDR3 DNA sequence: TGTGCTAGCAGGGAGGACACTGAAGCTTTCTTT.

Comments on this clonotype: One end of the junction varies from germline; a read error may be responsible. This chain links TRBV11-2 with TRBJ1-1, with D tentatively TRBD1 (5 bases). CDR1 and CDR2 (germline): SGHAT, FQNNGV. The CDR3 has 17 amino acids. This CDR3 is CVSSVQRRSGGGDGAFF. The CDR3, as DNA: TGTGTCAGCAGCGTACAGAGGCGGAGTGGCGGGGGAGACGGGGCTTTCTTT.

On this clonotype itself: In this CDR3 the conserved last residue, phenylalanine or tryptophan, is missing, so a read error is likely. The gene calls are TRBV6-1 and TRBJ2-7, with a possible D match to TRBD2 (6 bases). CDR3 length equals 14 residues. The V gene's germline CDR1 is MNHNS and CDR2 SASEGT. V lost 6 bases, J lost 2 bases, and 14 bases lay in between. CDR3: CASRRLEAPYEQYL. CDR3 DNA sequence: TGTGCCAGCAGACGACTAGAGGCTCCCTACGAGCAGTACTTG.

This clonotype was observed at least ten times. The gene calls are TRBV5-4 and TRBJ1-2; 7 positions agree with TRBD1. The CDR3 has 13 amino acids. V was pared by 4 bases and J by 4 bases, with 4 bases of the junction left unmatched. The V gene's germline CDR1 is SGHNT and CDR2 YYREEE (reference sequence). The chain's CDR3 is CASSQDRVYGYTF. CDR3 coding DNA: TGTGCCAGCAGCCAAGACAGGGTCTATGGCTACACCTTC.

V and J are TRBV28 and TRBJ2-3; 7 bases map to TRBD2. The CDR3 is 15 residues long. The V gene's germline CDR1 is MDHEN and CDR2 SYDVKM. J gave up 5 bases and V 6 bases, and 11 bases lay outside the gene matches. CDR3 DNA: TGTGCCAGCAGGGGAGCTGGGCTAGCGGAAGATACGCAGTATTTT. It translates to CASRGAGLAEDTQYF.

As regards this clonotype: A read error is possible here, since a much larger clone lies one base away. This rearrangement joins TRBV5-6 to TRBJ2-7; D is perhaps TRBD2 (6 bases). CDR1 and CDR2 (germline): SGHDT, YYEEEE. The CDR3 spans 11 residues. V was cut by 6 bases and J by 13 bases, with 17 bases left in between. The CDR3: CASNYRDSSYF. CDR3 bases: TGTGCCAGCAACTACCGGGACTCATCATACTTC.

This clonotype has only one observation. This clone may be a read error of a much larger clone one base away. The rearrangement links TRBV5-4 to TRBJ2-3, with a tentative D call TRBD1 (6 bases). V lost 1 base and J lost 4, with 10 bases in between. This CDR3 region has 14 residues. Germline CDR1 reads SGHNT; CDR2 reads YYREEE (reference sequence). CDR3 protein: CASSLNQGPDTQYF. The CDR3, as DNA: TGTGCCAGCAGCTTGAATCAGGGGCCAGATACGCAGTATTTT.

Comments on this clonotype: The junction departs from the called germline gene at one end, perhaps through a read error. J is TRBJ2-5 and V is TRBV11-2, with a tentative D call TRBD2 (5 bases). The germline V gene encodes CDR1 SGHAT and CDR2 FQNNGV. This CDR3 comprises 15 residues. CDR3 sequence reads: CGSSLSGMFLETQYF. The CDR3 DNA sequence: TGTGGCAGCAGTTTATCGGGAATGTTTTTGGAGACCCAGTACTTC.

A few counts support this clonotype. CDR3 nucleotides: TGTGCCAGCAGTTTTCTGCAGGGTTGCCGTACTAACCAATACCAAGAGACCCAGTACTTC. It yields the protein CASSFLQGCRTNQYQETQYF. The chain uses TRBV28 and TRBJ2-5; tentative D call: TRBD1 (5 bases). CDR1 is MDHEN and CDR2 is SYDVKM in the germline V gene. Deletions cut 3 bases from V and 0 bases from J, with 26 bases between. There are 20 residues in the CDR3.

This clonotype was counted between two and nine times. The junction and the germline gene differ at one end; a read error may be behind it. The rearrangement uses TRBV28 and TRBJ2-3; D is unclear. The J call is in doubt because the DNA end fits TRBJ1-5 better. The CDR3 length is 14 residues. CDR1 and CDR2 (germline): MDHEN, SYDVKM. This CDR3 is CVSSFVAGTDTQHF. The DNA for the CDR3 is TGTGTCAGCAGTTTTGTAGCAGGCACAGATACGCAGCATTTT.

Remarks on this clonotype: One base away lies a much larger clone, so this may be a sequencing read error. This rearrangement joins TRBV6-1 to TRBJ2-7; no clear D gene. CDR1 MNHNS and CDR2 SASEGT come from the germline V gene. Trimming left V 8 bases short and J 5 bases short, with 19 bases between. The CDR3 loop spans 14 amino acids. The CDR3 DNA sequence: TGTGCCAGCGCAAAAGCCCCCAGTACCCACGAGCAGTACTTC. This encodes CASAKAPSTHEQYF.

Points on this clonotype: The missing conserved phenylalanine or tryptophan at the end of this CDR3 makes a read error likely. Because the CDR3's place on the DNA is in doubt, the DNA is left out and the CDR3 is given as listed by TCRdb. The genes are TRBV11-2 and TRBJ2-2; TRBD1 was called by the table and not checked on the DNA. The CDR3 has 16 amino acids, counting both end residues. CDR1 is SGHAT, CDR2 FQNNGV, per germline. The CDR3 spells CASSLQGTLFAWEVFL.

A word on this clonotype: At one end, the junction sequence differs from germline, possibly due to a read error. In nucleotides, the CDR3 is TGTGCCAGCAACTTAGGGCCCCTAGCGGTGAACACCGGGGAGCTGTTTTTT. Protein product: CASNLGPLAVNTGELFF. The gene calls are TRBV11-2 and TRBJ2-2, with 7 bases lining up with TRBD2. The CDR3 is 17 residues long. The germline V gene encodes CDR1 SGHAT and CDR2 FQNNGV.

V is TRBV11-1 and J is TRBJ2-7; D is perhaps TRBD2 (6 bases). Trimming pared 6 bases from V and 5 bases from J, leaving 23 bases between. The germline CDR1 and CDR2 sequences are SGHAT and FQDESV (reference sequence). The CDR3 is made up of 16 amino acids. The CDR3 nucleotides are TGTGCCAGCAGTTCAGCCCACCAAGGACTAAGCCACGAGCAGTACTTC. Translation: CASSSAHQGLSHEQYF.

In its sample, this clonotype was seen a few times. Given a much more abundant clone one base away, this may be a read error. The chain has TRBV6-7 and TRBJ1-3; D remains ambiguous. TRBV6-7 is an open reading frame whose function is uncertain. CDR3 length equals 18 residues. CDR3 nucleotide sequence: TGTGTCAGCAGTTACTCGTTCAGGCAAAGCGGCTCTGGAAACACCATATATTTT. Translation gives CVSSYSFRQSGSGNTIYF.

Of note for this clonotype: One junction end does not reproduce the germline sequence, and a read error may be involved. The rearrangement uses TRBV6-5 and TRBJ1-1, with 7 bases that match TRBD1. This CDR3 has 13 amino acids. CDR1 and CDR2 (germline): MNHEY, SVGAGI. As DNA, the CDR3 is TGTGTCAGCAGTTACCTCGGGGGGACAGCGCCTTTTTTT. As protein: CVSSYLGGTAPFF.

This clonotype was counted many times. The CDR3 spells CSARDTSPLHF. The CDR3 DNA is TGCAGTGCTAGGGATACTTCACCCCTCCACTTT. The rearrangement uses TRBV20-1 and TRBJ1-6; no clear D. Trimming cost V 3 bases and J 9 bases, with 6 bases left between them. Germline V lookup: CDR1 DFQATT, CDR2 SNEGSKA (reference sequence). The CDR3 has 11 residues.

Comment on this clonotype: One end of the junction is discordant with germline, which a read error may explain. The V call is TRBV11-2, the J call TRBJ2-2, with TRBD1 matching 9 bases. Germline lookup yields CDR1 SGHAT and CDR2 FQNNGV. The CDR3 runs to 13 residues. This CDR3 is CASSPQGAGELLF. Here the CDR3 DNA reads TGTGCCAGCAGTCCACAGGGGGCCGGGGAGCTACTTTTT.

A note on this clonotype: Since the CDR3 does not end with the conserved phenylalanine or tryptophan, this likely comes from a read error. No DNA is shown, since the ends of the CDR3 on it are uncertain; the CDR3 is the one TCRdb lists. The V and J genes are TRBV11-2 and TRBJ2-1; the D segment call TRBD1 is taken from the table without a DNA check. The CDR3 length is 14 residues, termini included. CDR1 is SGHAT, CDR2 FQNNGV, per germline. The chain's CDR3 is CASRPGHNYNERFL.

In regard to this clonotype: Compared with germline, one end of the junction differs, possibly owing to a read error. This chain links TRBV6-1 with TRBJ1-5, with D maybe TRBD1 (5 bases). Germline V gene sequence: CDR1 MNHNS, CDR2 SASEGT. The CDR3 has 16 residues. Written as DNA, the CDR3 is TGTGACAGCAGTGAAGGTGAAGGGGCGGGGTATCAGCCCCATCATTTT. This encodes CDSSEGEGAGYQPHHF.

This clonotype turned up a few times. The chain couples TRBV12-3 or TRBV12-4 to TRBJ2-5; no clear D gene. V was shortened by 5 bases and J by 9 bases, with 13 bases between the two germline ends. This CDR3 is built from 12 residues. CDR3 protein: CASSADGGAQYF. For the CDR3, the DNA is TGTGCCAGCAGTGCTGATGGTGGGGCCCAGTACTTC.

This clonotype was counted a few times. This rearrangement joins TRBV13 to TRBJ1-1; 10 nucleotides line up with TRBD1. V gave up 3 bases and J gave up 0 bases; unmatched junction bases: 4. The CDR3 spans 16 residues. Germline-derived CDR1 and CDR2 are PRHDT and FYEKMQ (reference sequence). The CDR3 bases are TGTGCCAGCAGCTTGAAGACAGGGGGCCTGAACACTGAAGCTTTCTTT. Protein product: CASSLKTGGLNTEAFF.

This clonotype was seen a few times. V and J are TRBV24-1 and TRBJ2-1, with 11 nucleotides matching TRBD1. Germline-derived CDR1 and CDR2 are KGHDR and SFDVKD. V lost 3 bases and J lost 6; bases outside the gene matches: 6. This CDR3 region has 16 residues. The CDR3 nucleotides are TGTGCCACCAGTGATCCCGGACAGGGGGCCTTCAATGAGCAGTTCTTC. The encoded protein is CATSDPGQGAFNEQFF.

Turning to this clonotype: A much larger clone differs by one base, so this may be a read error. The J gene is TRBJ1-6, the V gene TRBV28, with 8 bases fitting TRBD1. The CDR3 is 15 residues long. Germline lookup yields CDR1 MDHEN and CDR2 SYDVKM. The CDR3 loop is CASSLPGQGVFGLNF. CDR3 nucleotides: TGTGCCAGCAGTTTGCCCGGACAGGGTGTCTTTGGGCTCAACTTT.

This rearrangement joins TRBV19 to TRBJ2-3, with D tentatively TRBD1 (5 bases). Deletions cut 6 bases from V and 2 bases from J, with 12 bases between. The CDR3 extends over 14 amino acids. Germline V lookup: CDR1 LNHDA, CDR2 SQIVND (reference sequence). CDR3 in DNA: TGTGCCAGTAGAGAGCGCAGGGACACAGATACGCAGTATTTT. It specifies CASRERRDTDTQYF. Full variable domain (missing parts from reference TRBV19 and TRBJ2-3): DGGITQSPKYLFRKEGQNVTLSCEQNLNHDAMYWYRQDPGQGLRLIYYSQIVNDFQKGDIAEGYSVSREKKESFPLTVTSAQKNPTAFYLCASRERRDTDTQYFGPGTRLTVL.